The 8 T cell receptor beta chains presented below share a single source sample, sequenced in a study of blood T cell repertoires in COVID-19. TCRdb's table, derived via immunoSEQ multiplex PCR, lists solely in-frame clones and lacks some. The sample has more than 100,000 clones, over 65% seen once. The sample consisted of peripheral blood. The origin of the receptors is a woman in her 70s with acute or convalescent COVID-19.

The chain joins TRBV30 to TRBJ1-1, with 7 bases fitting TRBD1. Germline CDR1 reads GTSNPN; CDR2 reads SVGIG (reference sequence). The CDR3 extends over 13 amino acids. V shed 0 bases, J shed 5 bases, and the junction held 3 bases outside the gene matches. The CDR3 nucleotides read TGTGCCTGGAGTGTTCGCAGGGGGACTGAAGCTTTCTTT. It yields the protein CAWSVRRGTEAFF. The full variable domain, in which reference TRBV30 and TRBJ1-1 provide the parts outside the CDR3, is SQTIHQWPATLVQPVGSPLSLECTVEGTSNPNLYWYRQAAGRGLQLLFYSVGIGQISSEVPQNLSASRPQDRQFILSSKKLLLSDSGFYLCAWSVRRGTEAFFGQGTRLTVV.

The rearrangement joins TRBV4-2 to TRBJ2-1, with 7 bases identical to TRBD2. Germline V gives CDR1 LGHNA, CDR2 YNFKEQ. This CDR3 region has 15 residues. With 1 base clipped from V and 0 bases from J, the junction kept 0 bases outside the gene matches. The CDR3 region has the DNA TGTGCCAGCAGCCAAGGGACTAGCTCCTACAATGAGCAGTTCTTC. The encoded protein is CASSQGTSSYNEQFF.

This chain uses TRBV15 with TRBJ1-2; D is undetermined. The germline V gene encodes CDR1 LNHNV and CDR2 YYDKDF (reference sequence). Deletions cut 0 bases from V and 0 bases from J, with 5 bases between. CDR3 size: 14 residues. The CDR3 sequence: CATSRDISNYGYTF. The DNA for the CDR3 is TGTGCCACCAGCAGAGATATATCTAACTATGGCTACACCTTC.

V and J are TRBV4-1 and TRBJ1-2; no clear D. CDR1 is MGHRA, CDR2 YSYEKL, per germline. There are 13 residues in the CDR3. Trimming pared 4 bases from V and 7 bases from J, leaving 13 bases between. The CDR3 coding sequence is TGCGCCAGCAGCCTAGGAGTCCGGGGTGGCTACACCTTC. Amino acid sequence: CASSLGVRGGYTF.

The genes are TRBV18 and TRBJ2-7; 7 positions match TRBD1. The CDR3 covers 13 residues. Germline-derived CDR1 and CDR2 are KGHSH and LQKENI. J lost 4 bases, V lost 4 bases, and 4 bases had no gene match. Here the CDR3 DNA reads TGTGCCAGCTCACTCCGACAGGGATACGAGCAGTACGTC. Translated, it gives CASSLRQGYEQYV.

The table lists this clone with a count of one. The rearrangement links TRBV7-3 to TRBJ2-2, with a weak D call TRBD1 (6 bases). This CDR3 is 16 amino acids long. Per germline, CDR1 SGHTA and CDR2 FQGTGA. V lost 0 bases and J lost 1, with 9 bases in between. CDR3 nucleotide sequence: TGTGCCAGCAGCTTAACAGGACAGAGGAACACCGGGGAGCTGTTTTTT. Protein: CASSLTGQRNTGELFF.

The chain uses TRBV5-5 and TRBJ1-4; the match to TRBD1 covers 10 bases. V trimming: 4 bases; J trimming: 4 bases; junction bases outside the gene matches: 1. Looked up from germline, CDR1 is SGHKS and CDR2 is YYEKEE (reference sequence). CDR3 length: 14 residues. The CDR3 nucleotides are TGTGCCAGCAGCCGGGACAGGGGTAATGAAAAACTGTTTTTT. Translating it yields CASSRDRGNEKLFF.

In its sample, this clone was seen many times. The chain employs TRBV4-2 and TRBJ1-1; no clear D gene. The CDR3 loop spans 15 amino acids. The germline gives CDR1 LGHNA, CDR2 YNFKEQ. V was clipped by 0 bases and J by 6 bases, with 14 bases between them. The CDR3 DNA is TGTGCCAGCAGCCAAGAGGTGAGGGTAGTCCCTGAAGCTTTCTTT. Translation: CASSQEVRVVPEAFF.